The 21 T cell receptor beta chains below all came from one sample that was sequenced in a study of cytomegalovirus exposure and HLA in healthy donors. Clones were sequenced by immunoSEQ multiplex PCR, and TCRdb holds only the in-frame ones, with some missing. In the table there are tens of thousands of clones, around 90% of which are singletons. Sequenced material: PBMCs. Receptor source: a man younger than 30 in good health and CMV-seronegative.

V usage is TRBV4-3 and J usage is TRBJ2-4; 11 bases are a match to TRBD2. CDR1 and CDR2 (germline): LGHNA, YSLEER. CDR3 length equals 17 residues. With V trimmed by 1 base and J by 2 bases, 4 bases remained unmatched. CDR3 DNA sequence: TGCGCCAGCAGCCAAGTACTAGCGGGAGAGACCAAAAACATTCAGTACTTC. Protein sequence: CASSQVLAGETKNIQYF.

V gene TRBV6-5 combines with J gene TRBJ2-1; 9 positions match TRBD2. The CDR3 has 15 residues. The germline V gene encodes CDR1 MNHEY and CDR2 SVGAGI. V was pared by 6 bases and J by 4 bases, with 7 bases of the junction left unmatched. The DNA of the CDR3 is TGTGCCAGCAGCCTTTTAGCGGGAGATTACAATGAGCAGTTCTTC. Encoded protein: CASSLLAGDYNEQFF.

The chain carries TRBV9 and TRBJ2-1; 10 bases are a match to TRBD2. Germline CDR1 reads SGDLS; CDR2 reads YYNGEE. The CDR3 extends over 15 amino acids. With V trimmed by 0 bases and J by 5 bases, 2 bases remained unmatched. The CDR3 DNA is TGTGCCAGCAGCGTAGAACTAGCGGGGAACAATGAGCAGTTCTTC. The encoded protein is CASSVELAGNNEQFF. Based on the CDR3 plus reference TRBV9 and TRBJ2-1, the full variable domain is DSGVTQTPKHLITATGQRVTLRCSPRSGDLSVYWYQQSLDQGLQFLIQYYNGEERAKGNILERFSAQQFPDLHSELNLSSLELGDSALYFCASSVELAGNNEQFFGPGTRLTVL.

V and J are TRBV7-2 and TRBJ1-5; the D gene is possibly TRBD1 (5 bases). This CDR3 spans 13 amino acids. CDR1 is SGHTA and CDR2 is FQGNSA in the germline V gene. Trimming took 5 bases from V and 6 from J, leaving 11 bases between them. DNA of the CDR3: TGTGCCAGCAGCCCGGCCGGGGGTCAGCCCCAGCATTTT. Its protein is CASSPAGGQPQHF.

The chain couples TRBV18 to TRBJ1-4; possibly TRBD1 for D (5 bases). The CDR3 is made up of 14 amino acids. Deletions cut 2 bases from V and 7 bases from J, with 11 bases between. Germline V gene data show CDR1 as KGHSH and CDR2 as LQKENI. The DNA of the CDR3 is TGTGCCAGCTCACCAGGAGGGAGGGGTGAAAAACTGTTTTTT. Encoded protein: CASSPGGRGEKLFF.

The CDR3 protein is CASSVLAGTAYEQYF. Written as DNA, the CDR3 is TGTGCCAGCAGCGTATTAGCGGGAACGGCCTACGAGCAGTACTTC. V usage is TRBV9 and J usage is TRBJ2-7, with 8 bases fitting TRBD2. Germline V lookup: CDR1 SGDLS, CDR2 YYNGEE. This CDR3 contains 15 residues. Trimming removed 1 base from V and 2 bases from J; junction bases left unmatched: 5.

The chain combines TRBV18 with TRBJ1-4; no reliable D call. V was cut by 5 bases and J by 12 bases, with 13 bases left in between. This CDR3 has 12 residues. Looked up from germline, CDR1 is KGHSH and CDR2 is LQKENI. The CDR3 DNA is TGTGCCAGCTCAACTGTCCCGTCGGAACTGTTTTTT. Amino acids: CASSTVPSELFF. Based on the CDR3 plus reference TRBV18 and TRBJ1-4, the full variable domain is NAGVMQNPRHLVRRRGQEARLRCSPMKGHSHVYWYRQLPEEGLKFMVYLQKENIIDESGMPKERFSAEFPKEGPSILRIQQVVRGDSAAYFCASSTVPSELFFGSGTQLSVL.

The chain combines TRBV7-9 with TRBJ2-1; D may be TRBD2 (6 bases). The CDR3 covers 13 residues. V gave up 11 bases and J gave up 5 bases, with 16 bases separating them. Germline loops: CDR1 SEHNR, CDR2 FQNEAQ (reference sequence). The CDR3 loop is CADGWEENNEQFF. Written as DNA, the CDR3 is TGTGCCGATGGGTGGGAGGAAAACAATGAGCAGTTCTTC.

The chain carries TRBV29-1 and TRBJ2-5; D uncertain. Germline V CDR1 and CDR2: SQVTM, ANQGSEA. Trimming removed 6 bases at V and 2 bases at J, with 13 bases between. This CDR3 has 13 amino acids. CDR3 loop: CSVLSGTQETQYF. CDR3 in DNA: TGCAGCGTCCTATCAGGTACTCAAGAGACCCAGTACTTC.

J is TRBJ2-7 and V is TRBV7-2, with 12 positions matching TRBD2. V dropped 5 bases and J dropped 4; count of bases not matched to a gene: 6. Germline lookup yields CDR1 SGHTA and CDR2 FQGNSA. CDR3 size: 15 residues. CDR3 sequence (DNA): TGTGCCAGCAGCACAGGTCTAGCGGGAGGGTACGAGCAGTACTTC. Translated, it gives CASSTGLAGGYEQYF.

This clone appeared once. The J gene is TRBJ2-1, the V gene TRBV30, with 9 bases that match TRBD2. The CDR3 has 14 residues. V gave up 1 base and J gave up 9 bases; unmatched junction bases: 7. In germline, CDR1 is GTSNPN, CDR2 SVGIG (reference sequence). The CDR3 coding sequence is TGTGCCTGGAGTGAACTCGGGACTAGCACTGAGCAGTTCTTC. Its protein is CAWSELGTSTEQFF.

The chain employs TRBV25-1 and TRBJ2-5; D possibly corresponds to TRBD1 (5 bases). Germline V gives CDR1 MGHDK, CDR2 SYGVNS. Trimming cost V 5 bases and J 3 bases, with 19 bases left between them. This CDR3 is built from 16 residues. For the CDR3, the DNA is TGTGCCAGCAGTCAAAGCGAACAGGTCCTAAAAGAGACCCAGTACTTC. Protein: CASSQSEQVLKETQYF.

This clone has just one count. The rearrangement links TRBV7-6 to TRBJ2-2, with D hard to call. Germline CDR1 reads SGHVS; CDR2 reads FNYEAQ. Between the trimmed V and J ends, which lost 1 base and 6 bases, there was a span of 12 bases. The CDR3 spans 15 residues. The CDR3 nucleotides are TGTGCCAGCAGCTTAGGTCTCCCGGTGGCCGGGGAGCTGTTTTTT. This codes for CASSLGLPVAGELFF.

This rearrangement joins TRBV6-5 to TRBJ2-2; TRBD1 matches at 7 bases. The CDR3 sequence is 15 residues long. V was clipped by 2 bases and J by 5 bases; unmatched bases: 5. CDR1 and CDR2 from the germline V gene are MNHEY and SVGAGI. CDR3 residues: CASSYGTVLTGELFF. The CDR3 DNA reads TGTGCCAGCAGTTACGGGACAGTCCTTACCGGGGAGCTGTTTTTT.

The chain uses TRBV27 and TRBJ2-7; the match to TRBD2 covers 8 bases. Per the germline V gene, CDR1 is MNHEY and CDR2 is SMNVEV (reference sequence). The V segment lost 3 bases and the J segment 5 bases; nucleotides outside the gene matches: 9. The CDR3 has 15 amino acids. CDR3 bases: TGTGCCAGCAGTTTGGTTAGCGGGAAAAGAGACGAGCAGTACTTC. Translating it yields CASSLVSGKRDEQYF.

CDR3 sequence (DNA): TGTGCCAGCAGTTTGGGACACGAGTATGGCTACACCTTC. Encoded protein: CASSLGHEYGYTF. The chain joins TRBV27 to TRBJ1-2, with D perhaps matching TRBD1 (6 bases). The V gene lost 3 bases and the J gene lost 5 bases, with 10 bases spanning the gap. The CDR3 has 13 amino acids. Germline V lookup: CDR1 MNHEY, CDR2 SMNVEV (reference sequence).

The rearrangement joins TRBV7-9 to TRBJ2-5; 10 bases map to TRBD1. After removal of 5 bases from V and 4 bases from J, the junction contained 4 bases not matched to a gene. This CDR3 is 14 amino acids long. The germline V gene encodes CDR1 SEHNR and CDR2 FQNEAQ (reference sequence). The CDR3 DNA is TGTGCCAGCAGCCCCGGACAGGGGGGAGAGACCCAGTACTTC. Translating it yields CASSPGQGGETQYF.

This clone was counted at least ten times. The DNA of the CDR3 is TGTGCCAGTAGTATCATAGCAGGGGGCACCTATGGCTACACCTTC. It encodes CASSIIAGGTYGYTF. This rearrangement joins TRBV19 to TRBJ1-2, with 8 bases lining up with TRBD1. The germline CDR1 and CDR2 sequences are LNHDA and SQIVND (reference sequence). The CDR3 length is 15 residues. V trimming: 3 bases; J trimming: 4 bases; junction bases outside the gene matches: 7.

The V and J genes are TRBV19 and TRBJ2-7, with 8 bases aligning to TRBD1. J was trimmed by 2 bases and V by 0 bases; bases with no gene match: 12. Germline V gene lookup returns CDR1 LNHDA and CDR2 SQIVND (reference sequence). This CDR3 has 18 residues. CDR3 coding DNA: TGTGCCAGTAGTATAGACCCCCCACACAGGGGGTCCCCCTACGAGCAGTACTTC. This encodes CASSIDPPHRGSPYEQYF.

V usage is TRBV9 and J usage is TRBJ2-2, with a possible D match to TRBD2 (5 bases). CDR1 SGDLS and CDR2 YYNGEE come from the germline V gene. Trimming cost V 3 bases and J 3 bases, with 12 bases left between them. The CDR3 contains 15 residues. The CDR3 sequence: CASSERPGDTGELFF. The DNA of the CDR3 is TGTGCCAGCAGCGAAAGACCCGGGGACACCGGGGAGCTGTTTTTT.

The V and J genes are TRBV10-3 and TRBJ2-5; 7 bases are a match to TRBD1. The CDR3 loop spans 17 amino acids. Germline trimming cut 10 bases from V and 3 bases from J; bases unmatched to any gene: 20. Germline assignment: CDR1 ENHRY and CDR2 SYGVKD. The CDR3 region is CATARRQGMVPEETQYF. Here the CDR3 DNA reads TGTGCCACCGCAAGAAGACAGGGCATGGTCCCCGAAGAGACCCAGTACTTC.